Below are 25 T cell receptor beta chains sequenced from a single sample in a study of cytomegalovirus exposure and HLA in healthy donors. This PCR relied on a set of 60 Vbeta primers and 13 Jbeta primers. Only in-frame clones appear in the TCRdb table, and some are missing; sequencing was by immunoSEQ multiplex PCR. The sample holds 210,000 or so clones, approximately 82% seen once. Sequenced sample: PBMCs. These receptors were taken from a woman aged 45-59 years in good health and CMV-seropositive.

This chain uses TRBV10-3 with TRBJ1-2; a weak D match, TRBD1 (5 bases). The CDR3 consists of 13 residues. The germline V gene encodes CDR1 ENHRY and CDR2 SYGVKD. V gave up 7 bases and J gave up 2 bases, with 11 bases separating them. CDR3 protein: CAIKEGRNYGYTF. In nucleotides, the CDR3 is TGTGCCATCAAGGAGGGACGGAACTATGGCTACACCTTC.

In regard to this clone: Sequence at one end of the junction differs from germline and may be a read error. The CDR3 nucleotides read TGTTCCAGCAGCCGTTATATCGGGACAGGAGAATTCCAAGAGACCCAGTACTTC. Its protein product is CSSSRYIGTGEFQETQYF. The rearrangement uses TRBV7-9 and TRBJ2-5; 8 bases are a match to TRBD1. Germline V gene sequence: CDR1 SEHNR, CDR2 FQNEAQ (reference sequence). CDR3 length: 18 residues.

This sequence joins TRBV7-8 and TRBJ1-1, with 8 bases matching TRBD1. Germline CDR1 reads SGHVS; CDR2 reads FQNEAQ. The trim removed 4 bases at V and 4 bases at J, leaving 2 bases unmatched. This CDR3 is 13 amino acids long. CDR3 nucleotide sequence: TGTGCCAGCAGCTCCGGACAGGGCACTGAAGCTTTCTTT. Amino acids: CASSSGQGTEAFF.

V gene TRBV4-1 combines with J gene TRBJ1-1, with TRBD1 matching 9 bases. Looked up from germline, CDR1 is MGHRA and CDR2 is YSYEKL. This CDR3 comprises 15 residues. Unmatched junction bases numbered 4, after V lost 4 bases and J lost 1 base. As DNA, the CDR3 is TGCGCCAGCAGCCGGGACAGGGCCGAGAACACTGAAGCTTTCTTT. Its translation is CASSRDRAENTEAFF.

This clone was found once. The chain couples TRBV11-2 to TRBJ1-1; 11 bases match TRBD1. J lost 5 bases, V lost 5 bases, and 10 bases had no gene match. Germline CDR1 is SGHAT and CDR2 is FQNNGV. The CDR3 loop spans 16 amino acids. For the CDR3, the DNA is TGTGCCAGCAGCAGCCGGGACAGGGGGTTGGGGACTGAAGCTTTCTTT. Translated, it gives CASSSRDRGLGTEAFF.

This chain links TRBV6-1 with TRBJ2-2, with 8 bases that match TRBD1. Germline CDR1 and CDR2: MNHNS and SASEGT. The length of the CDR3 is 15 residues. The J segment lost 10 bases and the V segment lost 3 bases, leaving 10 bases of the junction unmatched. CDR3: CASSDGQGGPQELFF. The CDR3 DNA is TGTGCCAGCAGTGATGGACAGGGTGGGCCTCAGGAGCTGTTTTTT.

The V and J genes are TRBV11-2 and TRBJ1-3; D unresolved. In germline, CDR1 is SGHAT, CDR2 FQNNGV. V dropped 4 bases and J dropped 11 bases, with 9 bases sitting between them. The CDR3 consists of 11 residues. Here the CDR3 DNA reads TGTGCCAGCAGCTCCAGCGGGCCCATATATTTT. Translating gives CASSSSGPIYF.

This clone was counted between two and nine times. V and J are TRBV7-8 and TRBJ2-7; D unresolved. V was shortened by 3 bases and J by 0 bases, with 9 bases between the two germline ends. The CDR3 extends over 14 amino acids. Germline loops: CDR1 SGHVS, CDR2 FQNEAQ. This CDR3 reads CASSFSRSSYEQYF. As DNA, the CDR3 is TGTGCCAGCAGCTTTTCAAGGAGCTCCTACGAGCAGTACTTC.

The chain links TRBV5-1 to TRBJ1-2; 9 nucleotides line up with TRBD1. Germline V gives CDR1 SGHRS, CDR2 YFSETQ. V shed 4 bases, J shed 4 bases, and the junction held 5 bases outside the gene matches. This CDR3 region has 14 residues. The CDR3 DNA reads TGCGCCAGCAGCGAAGGACAGGGGCGCTATGGCTACACCTTC. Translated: CASSEGQGRYGYTF.

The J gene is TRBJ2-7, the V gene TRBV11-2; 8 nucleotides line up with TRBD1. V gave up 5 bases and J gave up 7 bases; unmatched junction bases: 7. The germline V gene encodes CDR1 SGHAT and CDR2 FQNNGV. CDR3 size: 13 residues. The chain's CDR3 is CASSPIRDREQYF. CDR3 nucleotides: TGTGCCAGCAGCCCGATCAGGGACAGGGAGCAGTACTTC. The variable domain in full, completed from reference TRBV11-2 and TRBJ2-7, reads EAGVAQSPRYKIIEKRQSVAFWCNPISGHATLYWYQQILGQGPKLLIQFQNNGVVDDSQLPKDRFSAERLKGVDSTLKIQPAKLEDSAVYLCASSPIRDREQYFGPGTRLTVT.

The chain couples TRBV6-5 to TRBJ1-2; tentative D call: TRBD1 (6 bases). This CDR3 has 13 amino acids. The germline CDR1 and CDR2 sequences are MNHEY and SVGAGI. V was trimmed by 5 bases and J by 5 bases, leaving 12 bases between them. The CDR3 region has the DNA TGTGCCAGCAGTGAACAGGGCGTGTATGGCTACACCTTC. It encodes CASSEQGVYGYTF.

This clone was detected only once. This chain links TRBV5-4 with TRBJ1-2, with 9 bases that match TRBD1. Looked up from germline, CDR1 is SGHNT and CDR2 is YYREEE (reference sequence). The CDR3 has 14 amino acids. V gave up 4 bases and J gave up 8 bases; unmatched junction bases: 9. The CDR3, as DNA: TGTGCCAGCAGCGCGGACAGGGGAAGGGGCGGCTACACCTTC. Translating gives CASSADRGRGGYTF.

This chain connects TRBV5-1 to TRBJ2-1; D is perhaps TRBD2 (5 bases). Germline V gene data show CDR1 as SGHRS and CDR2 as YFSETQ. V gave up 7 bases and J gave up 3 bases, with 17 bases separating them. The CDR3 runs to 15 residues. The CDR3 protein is CASSLIRAGYNEQFF. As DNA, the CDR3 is TGCGCCAGCTCCTTAATTAGGGCGGGCTACAATGAGCAGTTCTTC.

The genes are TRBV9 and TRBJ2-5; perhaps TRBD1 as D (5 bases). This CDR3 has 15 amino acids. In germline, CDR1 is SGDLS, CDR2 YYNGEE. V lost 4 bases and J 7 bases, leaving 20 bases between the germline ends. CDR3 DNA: TGTGCCAGCAGCCAAGCGACAGTTGACTCCGGGACCCAGTACTTC. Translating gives CASSQATVDSGTQYF.

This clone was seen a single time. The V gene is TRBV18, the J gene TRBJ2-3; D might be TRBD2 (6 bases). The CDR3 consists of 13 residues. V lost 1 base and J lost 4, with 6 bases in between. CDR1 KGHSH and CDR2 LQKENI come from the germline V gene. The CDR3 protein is CASSPRRADTQYF. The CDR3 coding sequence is TGTGCCAGCTCACCACGGAGGGCAGATACGCAGTATTTT.

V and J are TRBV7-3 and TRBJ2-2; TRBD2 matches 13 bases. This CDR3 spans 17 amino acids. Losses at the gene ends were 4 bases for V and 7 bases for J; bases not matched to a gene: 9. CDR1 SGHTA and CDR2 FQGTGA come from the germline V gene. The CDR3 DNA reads TGTGCCAGCAGCTCCTCACTAGCGGGGGGGCGGAGCGGGGAGCTGTTTTTT. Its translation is CASSSSLAGGRSGELFF.

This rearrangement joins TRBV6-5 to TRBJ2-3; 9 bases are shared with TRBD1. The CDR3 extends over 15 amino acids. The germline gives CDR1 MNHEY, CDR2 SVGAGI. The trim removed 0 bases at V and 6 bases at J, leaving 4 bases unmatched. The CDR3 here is CASSYSTGGWDTQYF. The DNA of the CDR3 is TGTGCCAGCAGTTACTCGACAGGGGGGTGGGATACGCAGTATTTT.

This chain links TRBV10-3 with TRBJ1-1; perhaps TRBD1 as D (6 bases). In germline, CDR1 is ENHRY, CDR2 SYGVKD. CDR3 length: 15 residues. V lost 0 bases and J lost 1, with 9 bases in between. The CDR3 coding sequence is TGTGCCATCAGTGAGTCCCCAGGGGAGAACACTGAAGCTTTCTTT. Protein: CAISESPGENTEAFF.

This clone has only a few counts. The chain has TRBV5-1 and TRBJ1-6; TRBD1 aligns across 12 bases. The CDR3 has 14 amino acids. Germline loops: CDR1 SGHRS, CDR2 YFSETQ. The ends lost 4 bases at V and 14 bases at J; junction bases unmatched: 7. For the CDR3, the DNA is TGCGCCAGCAGCGGGACAGGGGGCAGTCAGTCCCTCCACTTT. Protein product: CASSGTGGSQSLHF.

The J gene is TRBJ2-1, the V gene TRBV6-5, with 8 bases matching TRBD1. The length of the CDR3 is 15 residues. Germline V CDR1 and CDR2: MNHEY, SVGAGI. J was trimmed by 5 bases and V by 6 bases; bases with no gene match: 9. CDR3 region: CASRTDRGANNEQFF. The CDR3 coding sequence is TGTGCCAGCAGAACCGACAGGGGCGCTAACAATGAGCAGTTCTTC.

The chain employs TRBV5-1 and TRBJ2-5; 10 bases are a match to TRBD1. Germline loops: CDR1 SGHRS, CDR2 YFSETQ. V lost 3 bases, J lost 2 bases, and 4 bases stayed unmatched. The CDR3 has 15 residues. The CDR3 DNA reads TGCGCCAGCAGCTGGAGGACAGGGGGGCAAGAGACCCAGTACTTC. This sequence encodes CASSWRTGGQETQYF.

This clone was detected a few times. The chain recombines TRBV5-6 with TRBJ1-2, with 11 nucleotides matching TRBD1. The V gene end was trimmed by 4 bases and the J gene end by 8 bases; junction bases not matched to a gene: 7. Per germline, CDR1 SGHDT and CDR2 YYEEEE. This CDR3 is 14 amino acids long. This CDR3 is CASSGAGTGGGYTF. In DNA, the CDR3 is TGTGCCAGCAGCGGAGCCGGGACAGGGGGGGGCTACACCTTC.

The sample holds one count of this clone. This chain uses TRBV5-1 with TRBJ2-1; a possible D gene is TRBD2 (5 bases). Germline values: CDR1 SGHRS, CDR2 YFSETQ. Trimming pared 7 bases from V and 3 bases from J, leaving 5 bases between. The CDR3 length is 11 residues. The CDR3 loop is CASRDYNEQFF. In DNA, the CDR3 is TGCGCCAGCCGGGACTACAATGAGCAGTTCTTC.

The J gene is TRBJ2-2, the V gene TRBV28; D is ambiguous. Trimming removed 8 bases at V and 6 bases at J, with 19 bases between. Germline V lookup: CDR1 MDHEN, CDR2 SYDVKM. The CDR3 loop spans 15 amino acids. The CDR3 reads CASSDRLHQAGELFF. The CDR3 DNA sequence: TGTGCCAGCTCCGACCGGCTCCACCAGGCCGGGGAGCTGTTTTTT.

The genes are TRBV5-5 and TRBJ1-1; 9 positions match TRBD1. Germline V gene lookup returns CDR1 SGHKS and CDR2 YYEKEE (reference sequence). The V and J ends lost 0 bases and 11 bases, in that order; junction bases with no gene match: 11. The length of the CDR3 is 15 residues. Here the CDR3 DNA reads TGTGCCAGCAGCTTGGAATTGATTTCGGGGACAGGGGCTTTCTTT. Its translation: CASSLELISGTGAFF.